This T cell receptor (beta chain) stems from a study of T cell repertoires in cytomegalovirus infection. Overall study context: Both recently identified HLA-C-restricted and well-studied HLA-B-restricted CMV epitopes were used in the study. From public TCR beta signatures came an indication of both CMV infection and matching HLA type. General study findings and limits: There were HLA-C-restricted CMV-specific TCR beta clonotypes dominating the ex vivo response. Frequencies of public TCR beta families were cumulated, and this identified carriers of CMV plus the relevant HLA.

One entry per CDR3 protein results from TCRdb running MiXCR on the reads. Of approximately 1,000,000 distinct CDR3 sequences in the sample, 25% to 40% were seen once. CDR1 is SGHVS, CDR2 FNYEAQ, per germline. The CDR3 loop spans 15 amino acids. Details on this clonotype: Its antigen is still unknown. Relative to the germline gene, one junction end is altered; a read error may explain this.

The clonotype comes from a human donor in good health (CMV status not recorded). Some clones in this sample may be carry-over from other donors' samples. J is TRBJ1-3 and V is TRBV7-6, with 7 bases matching TRBD1. The specimen was cultured CD8+ T cells from PBMCs, collected from culture after CMV antigen stimulation. Here the CDR3 DNA reads TGTGCCAGCAGCTGGCGGGACAGCTCTGGAGACACCATATATTTT. As protein: CASSWRDSSGDTIYF.